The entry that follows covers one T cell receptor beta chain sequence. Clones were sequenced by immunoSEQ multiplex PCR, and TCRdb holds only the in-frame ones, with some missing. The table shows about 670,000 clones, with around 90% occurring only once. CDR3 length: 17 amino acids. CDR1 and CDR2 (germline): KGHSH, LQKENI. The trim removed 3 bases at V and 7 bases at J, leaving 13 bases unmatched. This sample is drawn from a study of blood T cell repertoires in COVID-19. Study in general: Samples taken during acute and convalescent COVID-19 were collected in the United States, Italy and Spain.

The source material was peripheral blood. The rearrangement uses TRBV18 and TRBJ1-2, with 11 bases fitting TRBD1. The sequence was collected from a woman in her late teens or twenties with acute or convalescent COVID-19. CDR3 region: CASSPSAPDRGRGGYTF. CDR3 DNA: TGTGCCAGCTCACCCTCCGCCCCGGACAGGGGGCGAGGTGGCTACACCTTC.